This T cell receptor (beta chain) was captured in a study of T cells after yellow fever vaccination. Study as a whole: Those fractions that held only low numbers of cells were prepared using the SMART-Seq v4 Ultra Low Input RNA kit.

TCRdb itself ran the 5' RACE reads through MiXCR, one entry per CDR3 protein. The profile shows a few hundred thousand distinct CDR3 sequences, around 3.9% of them singletons. Germline V gives CDR1 LNHDA, CDR2 SQIVND (reference sequence). This CDR3 has 14 residues. Trimming took off 4 bases at V and 11 bases at J, with 15 bases between the two ends. This TCR derives from a man aged 18 to 30 who received the YFV17D yellow fever vaccine. Sequencing was performed on PBMCs, taken on the day of the yellow fever booster vaccination. This chain links TRBV19 with TRBJ1-6; TRBD1 is a possible D gene (5 bases). The CDR3 bases are TGTGCCAGTAGTACGGGACTTCAGTATGCACCCCTCCACTTT. It is translated as CASSTGLQYAPLHF.